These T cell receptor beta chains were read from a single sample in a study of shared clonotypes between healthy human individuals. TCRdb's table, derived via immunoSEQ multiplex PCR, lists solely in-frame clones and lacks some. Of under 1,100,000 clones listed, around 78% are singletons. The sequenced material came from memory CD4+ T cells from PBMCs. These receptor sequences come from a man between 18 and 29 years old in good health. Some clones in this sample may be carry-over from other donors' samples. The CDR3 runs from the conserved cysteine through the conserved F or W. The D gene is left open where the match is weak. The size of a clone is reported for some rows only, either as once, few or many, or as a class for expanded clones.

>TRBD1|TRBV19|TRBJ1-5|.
CASSTTYSGTGGNQPQHF
TGTGCCAGTAGTACGACTTATTCCGGGACAGGGGGCAATCAGCCCCAGCATTTT
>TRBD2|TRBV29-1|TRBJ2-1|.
CSVGSRGRSSYNEQFF
TGCAGCGTTGGTTCACGCGGGAGGAGCTCCTACAATGAGCAGTTCTTC
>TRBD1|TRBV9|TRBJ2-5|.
CASSGTGAETQYF
TGTGCCAGCAGCGGAACAGGGGCGGAGACCCAGTACTTC
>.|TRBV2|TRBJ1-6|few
CASEDPGIGSPLHF
TGTGCCAGCGAAGATCCGGGGATTGGCTCACCCCTCCACTTT
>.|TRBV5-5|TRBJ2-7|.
CASSLSTGQSYEQYF
TGTGCCAGCAGCTTATCGACAGGCCAGTCCTACGAGCAGTACTTC
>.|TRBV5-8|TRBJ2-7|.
CASSPGGEQYF
TGTGCCAGCAGCCCAGGAGGCGAGCAGTACTTC
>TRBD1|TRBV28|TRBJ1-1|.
CASSPNRPGQRNTEAFF
TGTGCCAGCAGTCCCAATCGCCCGGGACAGAGGAACACTGAAGCTTTCTTT
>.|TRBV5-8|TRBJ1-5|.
CASSLFSNQPQHF
TGTGCCAGCAGCTTGTTTAGCAATCAGCCCCAGCATTTT
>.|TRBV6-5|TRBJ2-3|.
CASRPGESYLTQYF
TGTGCCAGCAGGCCCGGGGAGAGCTACTTAACGCAGTATTTT
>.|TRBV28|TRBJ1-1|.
CASIAGGGNTEAFF
TGTGCCAGCATCGCAGGCGGGGGGAACACTGAAGCTTTCTTT
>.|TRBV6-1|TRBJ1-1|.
CASRRPSEAFF
TGTGCCAGCAGGAGACCCAGTGAAGCTTTCTTT
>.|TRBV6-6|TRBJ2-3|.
CASSYFGAQYF
TGTGCCAGCAGTTATTTTGGCGCGCAGTATTTT
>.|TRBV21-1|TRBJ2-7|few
CASSPPRESSYEQYF
TGTGCCAGCAGCCCCCCCCGGGAGAGCTCCTACGAGCAGTACTTC
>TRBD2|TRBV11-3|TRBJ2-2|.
CASTLGLAGGTGELFF
TGTGCCAGCACCCTCGGACTAGCGGGGGGCACCGGGGAGCTGTTTTTT
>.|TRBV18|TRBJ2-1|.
CASSPSLRGTNNEQFF
TGTGCCAGCTCACCCTCGTTGAGGGGGACCAACAATGAGCAGTTCTTC
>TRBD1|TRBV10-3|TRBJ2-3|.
CAISEWGQGADTQYF
TGTGCCATCAGTGAGTGGGGGCAGGGGGCAGATACGCAGTATTTT
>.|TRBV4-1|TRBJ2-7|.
CASSQGVGHEQYF
TGCGCCAGCAGCCAAGGGGTAGGCCACGAGCAGTACTTC
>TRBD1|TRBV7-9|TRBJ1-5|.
CASSSWTGATVTSPQHF
TGTGCCAGCAGCTCCTGGACAGGAGCTACCGTTACTAGCCCCCAGCATTTT
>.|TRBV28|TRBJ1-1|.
CVGSTGNTEAFF
TGTGTAGGGTCAACAGGAAACACTGAAGCTTTCTTT
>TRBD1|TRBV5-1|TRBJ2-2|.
CASSLEQGPTGELFF
TGCGCCAGCAGCTTGGAACAGGGGCCCACCGGGGAGCTGTTTTTT
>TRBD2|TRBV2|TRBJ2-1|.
CASRWQLAGGPFNEQFF
TGTGCCAGCAGATGGCAACTAGCGGGAGGGCCGTTCAATGAGCAGTTCTTC
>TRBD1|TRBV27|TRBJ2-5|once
CASRGQENRETQYF
TGTGCCAGCCGTGGACAGGAAAATCGAGAGACCCAGTACTTC
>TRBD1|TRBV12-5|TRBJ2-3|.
CASGAGTGDTDTQYF
TGTGCTAGTGGGGCCGGGACAGGGGACACAGATACGCAGTATTTT
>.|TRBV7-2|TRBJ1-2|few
CASSSRAPSHTF
TGTGCCAGCAGCTCCCGGGCCCCCAGTCACACCTTC
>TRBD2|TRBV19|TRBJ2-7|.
CASTPGAGVPEQYF
TGTGCCAGTACCCCAGGAGCGGGAGTCCCCGAGCAGTACTTC
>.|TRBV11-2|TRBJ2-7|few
CASSVLGGRNTYYEQYF
TGTGCCAGCAGCGTTCTAGGGGGGCGGAATACTTACTACGAGCAGTACTTC
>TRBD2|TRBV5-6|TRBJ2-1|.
CASSLTGLAGYNEQFF
TGTGCCAGCAGCCTTACCGGACTAGCGGGCTACAATGAGCAGTTCTTC
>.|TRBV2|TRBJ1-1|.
CASSEQGGTEAFF
TGTGCCAGCAGTGAACAGGGAGGCACTGAAGCTTTCTTT
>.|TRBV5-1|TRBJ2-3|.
CASTPVTSTDTQYF
TGCGCCAGCACCCCCGTGACCAGCACAGATACGCAGTATTTT
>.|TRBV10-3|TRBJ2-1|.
CAISGIQKDNEQFF
TGTGCCATCAGTGGGATACAGAAAGACAATGAGCAGTTCTTC
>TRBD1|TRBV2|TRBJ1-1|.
CASSEDRGRPEAFF
TGTGCCAGCAGCGAAGACAGGGGAAGGCCTGAAGCTTTCTTT
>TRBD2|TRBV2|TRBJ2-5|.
CAASKRGRETQYF
TGTGCCGCCAGCAAGCGGGGTAGGGAGACCCAGTACTTC
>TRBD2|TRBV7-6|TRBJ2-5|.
CASSLTGLAGVETQYF
TGTGCCAGCAGCTTAACCGGACTAGCGGGGGTAGAGACCCAGTACTTC
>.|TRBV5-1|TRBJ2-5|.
CASSPTNGETQYF
TGCGCCAGCAGCCCGACTAATGGGGAGACCCAGTACTTC
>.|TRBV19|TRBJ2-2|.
CASSTGRTGELFF
TGTGCCAGTAGCACCGGAAGAACCGGGGAGCTGTTTTTT
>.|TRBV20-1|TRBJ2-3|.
CSASSTDTQYF
TGCAGTGCTAGTTCTACAGATACGCAGTATTTT
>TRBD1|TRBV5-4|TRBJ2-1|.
CASSSGQDVNEQFF
TGTGCCAGCAGCTCTGGACAGGACGTCAATGAGCAGTTCTTC
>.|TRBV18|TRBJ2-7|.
CASSRDTSSYEQYF
TGTGCCAGCTCACGGGACACGAGCTCCTACGAGCAGTACTTC
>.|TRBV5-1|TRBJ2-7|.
CASSLGLAFTYEQYF
TGCGCCAGCAGCTTGGGGCTAGCGTTCACCTACGAGCAGTACTTC
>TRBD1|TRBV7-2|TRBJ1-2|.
CASSLGTGNGYTF
TGTGCCAGCAGCTTAGGGACAGGGAATGGCTACACCTTC
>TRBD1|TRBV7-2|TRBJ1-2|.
CASSSYQGERGYTF
TGTGCCAGCAGCTCATATCAGGGGGAACGTGGCTACACCTTC
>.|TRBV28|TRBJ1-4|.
CASSQGGAANEKLFF
TGTGCCAGCAGCCAAGGGGGGGCCGCTAATGAAAAACTGTTTTTT
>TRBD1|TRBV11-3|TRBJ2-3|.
CASSPGTGGTDTQYF
TGTGCCAGCAGCCCGGGGACAGGGGGTACAGATACGCAGTATTTT
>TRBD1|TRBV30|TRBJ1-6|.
CAWKSGGVSYNSPLHF
TGTGCCTGGAAGTCAGGGGGGGTCTCCTATAATTCACCCCTCCACTTT
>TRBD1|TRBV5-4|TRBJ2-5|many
CASSSGGGQAETQYF
TGTGCCAGCAGCTCAGGGGGTGGACAGGCGGAGACCCAGTACTTC